The clone carrying this TCR beta chain has a single count. V lost 2 bases, J lost 3 bases, and 9 bases stayed unmatched. This CDR3 contains 17 residues. Germline V gives CDR1 MNHNS, CDR2 SASEGT. The table came from immunoSEQ multiplex PCR; TCRdb's copy has only in-frame clones and leaves some out. The repertoire holds a few hundred thousand clones, around 90% seen once, with under 8% in the top ten. The data stem from a study of blood T cell repertoires in COVID-19. Whole-study context: The cDNA or gDNA used as material had been derived from T cells, B-cell-depleted T cells, or PBMCs.

J is TRBJ1-1 and V is TRBV6-1, with 10 bases lining up with TRBD1. This clonotype was sampled from a man aged 18 to 30 who had recovered from COVID-19. Sequencing was performed on peripheral blood. The CDR3 DNA follows: TGTGCCAGCAGTGAACCAACCATGACAGGGGGCTACACTGAAGCTTTCTTT. This gives the protein CASSEPTMTGGYTEAFF.